This T cell receptor (beta chain) was sequenced for a study of blood T cell repertoires in COVID-19. Overall study context: Sample material is recorded as cDNA or gDNA derived from T cells, B-cell-depleted T cells, or PBMCs.

Germline V gene lookup returns CDR1 LGHDT and CDR2 YNNKEL (reference sequence). The V gene lost 6 bases and the J gene lost 5 bases, with 11 bases spanning the gap. This CDR3 contains 13 residues. In the source study's methods: Nucleated cell number was recorded as an estimate derived from reference gene primer amplification. Profiled with immunoSEQ multiplex PCR; TCRdb holds only in-frame clones, not every one. The DNA was the basis for D and trimming; V, J and clone size are from that table. The profile covers under 150,000 clones, with around 85% appearing a single time and about 18% taken by the ten largest.

Input material: peripheral blood. This chain joins TRBV3-1 (or the pseudogene TRBV3-2) and TRBJ1-3; D possibly corresponds to TRBD1 (5 bases). The clonotype comes from a woman of 80 years or more with acute or convalescent COVID-19. The CDR3 loop reads CASSLGGRNTIYF. The CDR3 DNA is TGTGCCAGCAGTTTGGGGGGTAGAAACACCATATATTTT.